This is a list of T cell receptor beta chains from one sample in a study of cytomegalovirus exposure and HLA in healthy donors. Produced via immunoSEQ multiplex PCR; TCRdb's table is partial and in-frame only. In the table there are 90,000 or so clones, about 66% of which are singletons. The sequencing sample was made of PBMCs. The receptors shown here come from a boy between 10 and 17 years old in good health and CMV-seropositive. CDR3s include the opening cysteine and the closing phenylalanine or tryptophan. D genes are given only for firm matches. Expanded clones are given a class, and other clones once, few, many or no size at all.

-,18,TRBD2,TRBJ2-5,TRBV7-2,CASSTDRAGGQTQETQYF,TGTGCCAGCAGCACAGATCGCGCGGGAGGCCAGACCCAAGAGACCCAGTACTTC
few,16,-,TRBJ1-2,TRBV28,CASSLYSGAGSYGYTF,TGTGCCAGCAGTTTATACTCAGGGGCGGGTAGCTATGGCTACACCTTC
few,14,-,TRBJ2-7,TRBV7-9,CASSLGGAVHEQYF,TGTGCCAGCAGCTTAGGTGGGGCAGTCCACGAGCAGTACTTC
-,13,-,TRBJ1-4,TRBV11-2,CASSPNSNEKLFF,TGTGCCAGCAGCCCGAACTCAAATGAAAAACTGTTTTTT
-,16,-,TRBJ2-3,TRBV14,CASSQLGGFTEDTQYF,TGTGCCAGCAGCCAGCTGGGAGGCTTCACAGAGGATACGCAGTATTTT
-,14,TRBD1,TRBJ2-4,TRBV14,CASSQGQGGNIQYF,TGTGCCAGCAGCCAAGGACAGGGGGGAAACATTCAGTACTTC
-,12,-,TRBJ1-2,TRBV7-9,CASSLEAFGYTF,TGTGCCAGCAGCCTCGAAGCCTTTGGCTACACCTTC
-,15,-,TRBJ2-1,TRBV6-6,CASRSSGTGDNEQFF,TGTGCCAGCAGGTCATCAGGGACGGGAGACAATGAGCAGTTCTTC
-,14,TRBD1,TRBJ1-2,TRBV2,CASSVYRGPDGYTF,TGTGCCAGCAGTGTTTACAGGGGGCCCGATGGCTACACCTTC
-,17,-,TRBJ1-5,TRBV4-2,CASSQDFSTVRNQPQHF,TGTGCCAGCAGCCAAGATTTCTCGACAGTTCGCAATCAGCCCCAGCATTTT
-,15,-,TRBJ1-2,TRBV21-1,CASSKGESVPYGYTF,TGTGCCAGCAGCAAAGGGGAGTCAGTCCCTTATGGCTACACCTTC
-,13,-,TRBJ2-5,TRBV7-7,CASTDGNQETQYF,TGTGCTTCAACGGACGGGAACCAAGAGACCCAGTACTTC
-,14,-,TRBJ2-7,TRBV6-1,CASSEVSGPDEQYF,TGTGCCAGCAGTGAAGTAAGCGGACCAGACGAGCAGTACTTC